The TCR beta chain under discussion was sequenced for a study of blood T cells in healthy people across ages. Study-wide findings and caveats: Across samples, TCR beta diversity tracked strongly with naive T cell percentage. In the absence of known donor CMV status, changes in expanded clonotypes were possibly confounded. The recorded TCR beta diversity per million T cells decreased in a roughly linear manner with age.

Concerning this clonotype: The antigen is unknown.

V shed 5 bases and J shed 4 bases, with 10 bases lying between them. Looked up from germline, CDR1 is MDHEN and CDR2 is SYDVKM. This CDR3 spans 13 amino acids. Researchers report isolating at least 6 million PBMCs per sample. A second PCR, run for roughly 7 to 12 cycles, used a sample-barcoded 5' primer plus a J-beta primer mix. Via MiXCR, TCRdb re-called the 5' RACE reads, giving one row per CDR3 protein. Here the sample spans about 770,000 distinct CDR3 sequences, under 45% being singletons. V usage is TRBV28 and J usage is TRBJ2-3, with a tentative D call TRBD2 (5 bases). This clonotype was sampled from a man between 60 and 75 years old in good health. The sample was blood. CDR3 coding DNA: TGTGCCAGCAGTAGGGAGATGGCAGATACGCAGTATTTT. Translation gives CASSREMADTQYF.